One and the same sample provided the 22 T cell receptor beta chains below, sequenced in a study of T cells after yellow fever vaccination. TCRdb recomputed calls from the 5' RACE reads with MiXCR, one row per CDR3 protein. The table records 150,000 to 200,000 distinct CDR3 sequences, approximately 11% of them present only once. The source material was CD8+ T cells sorted from PBMCs, sampled 15 days after the yellow fever booster vaccination. Every receptor here comes from a man aged 18 to 30 who received the YFV17D yellow fever vaccine.

CDR3 protein: CSFRRAGENTGELFF. CDR3 in DNA: TGCAGCTTCCGACGGGCGGGGGAGAACACCGGGGAGCTGTTTTTT. The chain recombines TRBV29-1 with TRBJ2-2; 7 bases map to TRBD2. Per the germline V gene, CDR1 is SQVTM and CDR2 is ANQGSEA. The CDR3 length is 15 residues. V was pared by 8 bases and J by 1 base, with 10 bases of the junction left unmatched.

This chain joins TRBV5-4 and TRBJ1-1, with 10 bases fitting TRBD1. The CDR3 extends over 15 amino acids. CDR1 and CDR2 (germline): SGHNT, YYREEE (reference sequence). The ends lost 2 bases at V and 4 bases at J; junction bases unmatched: 5. CDR3 amino acids: CASSFWDRGITEAFF. The CDR3 DNA sequence: TGTGCCAGCAGCTTCTGGGACAGGGGAATCACTGAAGCTTTCTTT.

This chain joins TRBV9 and TRBJ2-1; 13 bases map to TRBD2. Per the germline V gene, CDR1 is SGDLS and CDR2 is YYNGEE. The junction had 7 bases not matched to a gene; V was cut back by 2 bases and J by 5 bases. The CDR3 contains 17 residues. This CDR3 reads CASSVRGLAGVHNEQFF. The CDR3 coding sequence is TGTGCCAGCAGCGTTCGTGGACTAGCGGGGGTACACAATGAGCAGTTCTTC.

This clonotype was picked up many times. V and J are TRBV15 and TRBJ2-1; D unresolved. This CDR3 spans 14 amino acids. Trimming removed 1 base from V and 7 bases from J, with 11 bases in between. The germline V gene has CDR1 LNHNV and CDR2 YYDKDF (reference sequence). CDR3 DNA: TGTGCCACCAGCAGAGCGCCTGGGCGGAATGAGCAGTTCTTC. This sequence encodes CATSRAPGRNEQFF.

The chain uses TRBV4-3 and TRBJ2-5; the D call may be TRBD1 or TRBD2 (6 bases each). V was cut by 0 bases and J by 8 bases, with 13 bases left in between. This CDR3 is 14 amino acids long. Germline loops: CDR1 LGHNA, CDR2 YSLEER. CDR3 loop: CASSQETLGGTQYF. The CDR3 nucleotides read TGCGCCAGCAGCCAAGAAACCCTCGGGGGCACCCAGTACTTC.

The chain joins TRBV27 to TRBJ1-2; D ambiguous. CDR3 length: 13 amino acids. V lost 6 bases, J lost 5 bases, and 13 bases lay in between. CDR1 and CDR2 from the germline V gene are MNHEY and SMNVEV (reference sequence). The CDR3 DNA sequence: TGTGCCAGCAGCAACCTACAGTCGTATGGCTACACCTTC. Its protein product is CASSNLQSYGYTF.

This chain links TRBV6-5 with TRBJ1-2, with D maybe TRBD1 (6 bases). Trimming took off 0 bases at V and 6 bases at J, with 11 bases between the two ends. This CDR3 is built from 14 residues. CDR1 and CDR2 from the germline V gene are MNHEY and SVGAGI. The CDR3 DNA reads TGTGCCAGCAGTTACTCGGGGGGCGGGAATGGCTACACCTTC. Protein: CASSYSGGGNGYTF.

This clonotype was counted at least ten times. The chain couples TRBV12-3 or TRBV12-4 to TRBJ2-2, with D possibly TRBD1 on 5 matching bases. The CDR3 length is 12 residues. Deletions cut 5 bases from V and 5 bases from J, with 6 bases between. CDR3 region: CASSPGTGELFF. The CDR3 bases are TGTGCCAGCAGTCCAGGGACCGGGGAGCTGTTTTTT.

Many counts were recorded for this clonotype. V is TRBV5-1 and J is TRBJ2-7; D is unresolved. This CDR3 spans 14 amino acids. Trimming removed 4 bases at V and 5 bases at J, with 16 bases between. Germline V gene lookup returns CDR1 SGHRS and CDR2 YFSETQ. In nucleotides, the CDR3 is TGCGCCAGCAGCCCCCCCTGGAAGCTCGACGAGCAGTACTTC. Translation gives CASSPPWKLDEQYF.

This clonotype was detected a few times. The rearrangement joins TRBV5-6 to TRBJ2-7, with unresolved D. The germline CDR1 and CDR2 sequences are SGHDT and YYEEEE. This CDR3 is 13 amino acids long. V gave up 6 bases and J gave up 3 bases, with 13 bases separating them. For the CDR3, the DNA is TGTGCCAGCAACAAACCCTCGGACTACGAGCAGTACTTC. Protein: CASNKPSDYEQYF.

This clonotype was seen only a few times. The chain employs TRBV11-2 and TRBJ2-5; D may be TRBD2 (7 bases). This CDR3 is 17 amino acids long. Trimming took off 3 bases at V and 5 bases at J, with 22 bases between the two ends. Germline CDR1 and CDR2: SGHAT and FQNNGV. DNA of the CDR3: TGTGCCAGCAGCTTGGGCTGGGGCAACAAGGGGGGGGAGACCCAGTACTTC. This translates into CASSLGWGNKGGETQYF.

The CDR3 protein is CSVAGGSATEAFF. The CDR3 DNA sequence: TGCAGCGTTGCAGGGGGAAGTGCCACTGAAGCTTTCTTT. The V call is TRBV29-1, the J call TRBJ1-1; TRBD1 matches 7 bases. The germline V gene encodes CDR1 SQVTM and CDR2 ANQGSEA. After removal of 4 bases from V and 4 bases from J, the junction contained 6 bases not matched to a gene. The CDR3 consists of 13 residues. Complete variable domain (other parts from reference TRBV29-1 and TRBJ1-1): SAVISQKPSRDICQRGTSLTIQCQVDSQVTMMFWYRQQPGQSLTLIATANQGSEATYESGFVIDKFPISRPNLTFSTLTVSNMSPEDSSIYLCSVAGGSATEAFFGQGTRLTVV.

This clonotype has a handful of counts. The chain is built from TRBV6-6 and TRBJ1-2, with 10 bases fitting TRBD1. J lost 1 base, V lost 2 bases, and 4 bases had no gene match. This CDR3 contains 16 residues. CDR1 is MNHNY and CDR2 is SVGAGI in the germline V gene (reference sequence). This chain's CDR3 is CASSYPGDRGNYGYTF. In DNA form, the CDR3 reads TGTGCCAGCAGTTACCCTGGGGACAGGGGTAACTATGGCTACACCTTC.

This clonotype was seen a handful of times. V usage is TRBV4-2 and J usage is TRBJ1-1; the D is unclear. The CDR3 covers 16 residues. Deletions cut 0 bases from V and 1 base from J, with 12 bases between. Germline V gene data show CDR1 as LGHNA and CDR2 as YNFKEQ. The CDR3 spells CASSQDMTERNTEAFF. Here the CDR3 DNA reads TGTGCCAGCAGCCAAGATATGACCGAACGGAACACTGAAGCTTTCTTT.

This chain joins TRBV19 and TRBJ2-7, with 7 bases matching TRBD2. Unmatched junction bases numbered 0, after V lost 1 base and J lost 3 bases. This CDR3 has 13 residues. Germline lookup yields CDR1 LNHDA and CDR2 SQIVND (reference sequence). The chain's CDR3 is CASSIGGGYEQYF. The CDR3 bases are TGTGCCAGTAGTATAGGCGGGGGCTACGAGCAGTACTTC.

This clonotype occurred a few times. The chain recombines TRBV7-2 with TRBJ2-1; 11 bases are a match to TRBD2. CDR3 length equals 15 residues. After removal of 6 bases from V and 5 bases from J, the junction contained 6 bases not matched to a gene. The germline V gene has CDR1 SGHTA and CDR2 FQGNSA. The CDR3 nucleotides read TGTGCCAGCAGACCGCTAGCGGGGGGTCACAATGAGCAGTTCTTC. It codes for CASRPLAGGHNEQFF.

The table lists this clonotype with a few counts. The chain combines TRBV7-2 with TRBJ2-5, with D perhaps being TRBD1 or TRBD2 (5 bases each). Deletions cut 0 bases from V and 5 bases from J, with 13 bases between. Germline V gives CDR1 SGHTA, CDR2 FQGNSA. The CDR3 sequence is 15 residues long. The CDR3: CASSLAGLGDETQYF. CDR3 DNA: TGTGCCAGCAGCTTAGCCGGGCTTGGGGACGAGACCCAGTACTTC. Complete variable domain (other parts from reference TRBV7-2 and TRBJ2-5): GAGVSQSPSNKVTEKGKDVELRCDPISGHTALYWYRQSLGQGLEFLIYFQGNSAPDKSGLPSDRFSAERTGGSVSTLTIQRTQQEDSAVYLCASSLAGLGDETQYFGPGTRLLVL.

This clonotype was seen more than once but under ten times. The gene calls are TRBV7-8 and TRBJ2-7; D may match TRBD1 or TRBD2 (6 bases each). CDR1 is SGHVS, CDR2 FQNEAQ, per germline. The CDR3 is 15 residues long. With 9 bases removed from V and 0 bases from J, the gap between germline ends came to 18 bases. The CDR3 coding sequence is TGTGCCAGTAGGCGGGGACAAAGGAGCTCCTACGAGCAGTACTTC. Translated: CASRRGQRSSYEQYF.

This clonotype was counted many times. This sequence joins TRBV12-3 or TRBV12-4 and TRBJ2-2, with 14 bases aligning to TRBD2. V dropped 8 bases and J dropped 4; count of bases not matched to a gene: 0. The CDR3 runs 14 residues. The CDR3 DNA reads as TGTGCCAGCGGGACTAGCGGGAGCACCGGGGAGCTGTTTTTT. Translated, it gives CASGTSGSTGELFF.

In this sample, this clonotype turned up many times. The chain couples TRBV14 to TRBJ1-1; D is possibly TRBD1 (6 bases). Per germline, CDR1 SGHDN and CDR2 FVKESK. Trimming stripped 1 base from V and 4 bases from J, with 16 bases between. The CDR3 has 16 residues. The CDR3 loop is CASSQVFGWGATEAFF. The CDR3 region has the DNA TGTGCCAGCAGCCAAGTCTTCGGATGGGGGGCCACTGAAGCTTTCTTT.

This clonotype showed up many times. The genes are TRBV4-1 and TRBJ2-5, with 7 bases matching TRBD2. The germline CDR1 and CDR2 sequences are MGHRA and YSYEKL. The CDR3 is 16 residues long. The ends lost 4 bases at V and 3 bases at J; junction bases unmatched: 11. CDR3 sequence reads: CASSPSPGGKKETQYF. For the CDR3, the DNA is TGCGCCAGCAGCCCCTCCCCGGGAGGAAAAAAAGAGACCCAGTACTTC.

The sample holds a few counts of this clonotype. The chain carries TRBV12-5 and TRBJ1-5; possibly TRBD1 for D (6 bases). V was trimmed by 1 base and J by 4 bases, leaving 17 bases between them. The length of the CDR3 is 17 residues. Germline V gene sequence: CDR1 LGHNT, CDR2 FRNRAP. In DNA, the CDR3 is TGTGCTAGTGGTTTGGCACTTGGGGGGCGGTGGAATCAGCCCCAGCATTTT. Translation gives CASGLALGGRWNQPQHF.